This T cell receptor (beta chain) was sequenced during a study of blood T cells in healthy people across ages (dated by TCRdb to 2014 to 2015). Broadly, across the study: In model experiments, roughly one uniquely barcoded TCR beta cDNA molecule per two T cells was captured by template switching. The study measured age-related changes in TCR beta repertoire diversity using deep sequencing normalized with unique cDNA molecular identifiers. The donors were split into four age groups: young (average about 16 years), middle-aged (roughly 39), aged (over 55) and long-lived (approximately 80). Donors of different ages were randomly distributed across sequencing lanes to avoid experimental bias. Using the same blood draw, the study looked at two additional independent replicas of 1 million unique cDNA reads for two donors, one aged 18 to 30 and the other aged 80 or older. Paper-wide results and their limitations: Estimates of total diversity based on one million sequenced T cells were considered lower bounds and underestimates. Compared with the aged group, more naive CD4+ T cells, fewer expanded clones and increased TCR diversity were shown by the long-lived group, suggesting age selection. Because profiling used bulk unsorted PBMCs, naive and antigen-experienced compartments could not be compared conclusively. The percentage of naive T cells measured by flow cytometry correlated strongly with observed TCR beta diversity. Observed TCR beta diversity per million T cells fell roughly linearly with age, and a significant reduction was already apparent by age about 36. The CMV infection status of donors was not known, potentially confounding age-related changes in expanded clonotypes.

Receptor libraries were prepared by 5' RACE. These reads were obtained on an Illumina HiSeq 2500. A second PCR of roughly 6 to 11 cycles was run with a J-beta primer mix and a sample-barcoded 5' primer. A unique molecular identifier was introduced onto each TCR beta cDNA molecule by a template-switch 5' adaptor carrying 12 random nucleotides. Each sample yielded at least 2.5 million CDR3-containing paired-end reads. All of the RNA was converted into first-strand cDNA using the Mint cDNA synthesis kit, with a TRBC-specific oligonucleotide serving as the primer. Following uracil-DNA glycosylase treatment, all cDNA underwent a first 18-cycle PCR with the universal primers M1SS and BC2_uni_R. The published analysis was carried out like this. For normalization, 1 million high-quality reads were randomly selected from each sample, with every read carrying a distinct molecular identifier. Reads with shared molecular identifiers were discarded instead of being binned into consensus sequences. CDR3 identification, clonotype clustering and error correction used MiTCR with a Q25 quality threshold and the strictest error-elimination algorithm. A nonparametric unseen species model with Euler transformation was used to estimate lower-bound total TCR beta diversity. In-frame beta chains were kept once TCRdb had trimmed the public reads at Q25 with fastp and called clones with MiXCR. CDR3 protein sequences are deduplicated, and each keeps its most common genes and DNA. TCRdb's processing, not the authors', yielded these V and J calls. The sample records about 1,400,000 distinct CDR3 sequences, around 59% of which are singletons. The ten largest make up about 6.3% of the sample.

From cysteine to phenylalanine, the CDR3 is 15 amino acids long. Just CDR3 DNA is preserved here, 45 bases in frame from base 1. Between the V and J ends, shortened by 2 bases and 5 bases respectively, the junction contains 15 bases. The germline V gene encodes CDR1 ENHRY and CDR2 SYGVKD. Note on this clonotype: Its recognized antigen is unknown. Qualities for individual bases were not recorded, and no much larger clone is one base off.

Donors were a few dozen systemically healthy Caucasian individuals from Russia aged 6 to 90 years. Ten milliliters of peripheral blood were drawn from each donor into EDTA-treated Vacutainer tubes. PBMCs were isolated by Ficoll-Paque density-gradient centrifugation, with at least 6 million obtained per sample. Total RNA was extracted from PBMCs with Trizol reagent, with at least 5.5 micrograms obtained per sample. For every donor, flow cytometry on a PBMC aliquot measured the percentage of naive CD45RAhigh/CD27high T cells. The TCR originated in a man between 18 and 29 years old in good health. The sequence links TRBV10-3 to TRBJ2-5; TRBD1 is a possible D gene, resting on 5 matching bases. Sequences were obtained from blood. The CDR3 protein: CAISEARGTDETQYF. The nucleotides read TGTGCCATCAGTGAGGCTAGGGGTACGGATGAGACCCAGTACTTC.